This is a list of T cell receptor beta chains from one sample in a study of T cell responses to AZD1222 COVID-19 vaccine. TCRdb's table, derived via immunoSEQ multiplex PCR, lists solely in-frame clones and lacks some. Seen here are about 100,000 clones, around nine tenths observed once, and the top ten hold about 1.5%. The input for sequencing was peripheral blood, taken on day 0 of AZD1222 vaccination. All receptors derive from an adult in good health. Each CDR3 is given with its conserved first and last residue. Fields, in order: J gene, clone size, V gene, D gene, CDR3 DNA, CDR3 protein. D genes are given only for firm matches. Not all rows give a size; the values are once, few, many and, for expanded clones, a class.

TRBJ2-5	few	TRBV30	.	TGTGCCCACGGGGGAGAGACCCAGTACTTC	CAHGGETQYF
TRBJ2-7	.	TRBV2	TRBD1	TGTGCCACAACCAAAGGAGACAGGGGCCCCTACGAGCAGTACTTC	CATTKGDRGPYEQYF
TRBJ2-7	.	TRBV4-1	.	TGCGCCAGCAGCCAACCGGGACAAACACCCTACGAGCAGTACTTC	CASSQPGQTPYEQYF
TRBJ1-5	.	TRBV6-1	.	TGTGCCAGCAGTGGTAGGGGGGGCGGGAGCAATCAGCCCCAGCATTTT	CASSGRGGGSNQPQHF
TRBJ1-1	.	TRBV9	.	TGTGCCAGCAGCACCCCCAGAGGGGGACTGAACACTGAAGCTTTCTTT	CASSTPRGGLNTEAFF
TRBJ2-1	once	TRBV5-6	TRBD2	TGTGCCAGCAGCAAGGGACTAGCCGGAGGGTCTGGTGAGCAGTTCTTC	CASSKGLAGGSGEQFF
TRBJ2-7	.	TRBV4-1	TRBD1	TGCGCCAGAGGACAGGAGTTCTACGAGCAGTACTTC	CARGQEFYEQYF
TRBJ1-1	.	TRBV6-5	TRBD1	TGTGCCAGCAGTTATCAGGGGGCGATGAACACTGAAGCTTTCTTT	CASSYQGAMNTEAFF
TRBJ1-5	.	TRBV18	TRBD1	TGTGCCAGCTCCCGAGGACAGGGAGGCAATCAGCCCCAGCATTTT	CASSRGQGGNQPQHF
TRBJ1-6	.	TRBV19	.	TGTGCCAGTAGTATCCGCCGGGATTCACCCCTCCACTTT	CASSIRRDSPLHF
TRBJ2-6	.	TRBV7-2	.	TGTGCCAGCAGCTTTTTCGGAGCCAACGTCCTGACTTTC	CASSFFGANVLTF
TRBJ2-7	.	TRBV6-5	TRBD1	TGTGCCAGCAGTTACACGGGACAGGGTCTAGGGGAGCAGTACTTC	CASSYTGQGLGEQYF
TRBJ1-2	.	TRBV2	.	TGTGCCAGCAGTGATTCAGGGGTGTATGGCTACACCTTC	CASSDSGVYGYTF
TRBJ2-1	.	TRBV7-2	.	TGTGCCAGCAGCGTAGATGCGACTAGAGATGAGCAGTTCTTC	CASSVDATRDEQFF
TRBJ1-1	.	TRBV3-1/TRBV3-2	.	TGTGCCAGCAGCCAAGATGGGGGGGGATGGAACACTGAAGCTTTCTTT	CASSQDGGGWNTEAFF
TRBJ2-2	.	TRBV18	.	TGTGCCAGCTCACCACCGAGCACCGGGGAGCTGTTTTTT	CASSPPSTGELFF
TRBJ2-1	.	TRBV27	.	TGTGCCAGCAGTTTAGAGTATCCTCCCCTAGTAGATGAGCAGTTCTTC	CASSLEYPPLVDEQFF
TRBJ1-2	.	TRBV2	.	TGTGCCAGCAAAGGAACCGCTACCAACTATGGCTACACCTTC	CASKGTATNYGYTF